Below are 23 T cell receptor beta chains sequenced from a single sample in a study of cytomegalovirus exposure and HLA in healthy donors. Clones were read by immunoSEQ multiplex PCR, and TCRdb kept only the in-frame ones, dropping some. The sample yields hundreds of thousands of clones, around 87% seen once. Sequencing was performed on PBMCs. The receptors come from a woman younger than 35 in good health and CMV-seropositive.

The chain employs TRBV28 and TRBJ2-5; 8 nucleotides line up with TRBD1. The germline V gene encodes CDR1 MDHEN and CDR2 SYDVKM. V lost 4 bases, J lost 3 bases, and 1 base stayed unmatched. CDR3 length: 13 residues. The CDR3 sequence is CASSSTGEETQYF. The CDR3 region has the DNA TGTGCCAGCAGTTCGACAGGGGAAGAGACCCAGTACTTC. Full variable domain (outside the CDR3, taken from reference TRBV28 and TRBJ2-5): DVKVTQSSRYLVKRTGEKVFLECVQDMDHENMFWYRQDPGLGLRLIYFSYDVKMKEKGDIPEGYSVSREKKERFSLILESASTNQTSMYLCASSSTGEETQYFGPGTRLLVL.

The V call is TRBV6-1, the J call TRBJ1-2; D may be TRBD1 (6 bases). The V end was cut by 5 bases, the J end by 0 bases, with 13 bases between. CDR1 is MNHNS and CDR2 is SASEGT in the germline V gene. The CDR3 length is 15 residues. The CDR3 sequence: CASSPQGQANYGYTF. The DNA of the CDR3 is TGTGCCAGCAGTCCACAGGGACAAGCTAACTATGGCTACACCTTC.

The V gene is TRBV18, the J gene TRBJ2-3; 7 bases match TRBD2. V shed 1 base and J 0 bases; nucleotides not matched to a gene: 7. CDR1 and CDR2 from the germline V gene are KGHSH and LQKENI. The CDR3 sequence is 17 residues long. CDR3 nucleotide sequence: TGTGCCAGCTCACCACAGGCTAGCGGTACTAGCACAGATACGCAGTATTTT. Encoded protein: CASSPQASGTSTDTQYF.

The chain joins TRBV6-6 to TRBJ2-1; D ambiguous. Germline CDR1 MNHNY, CDR2 SVGAGI (reference sequence). The CDR3 has 14 amino acids. V lost 5 bases to trimming and J lost 0 bases, with 8 bases between them. In DNA form, the CDR3 reads TGTGCCAGCAGTCTATTAAGCTCCTACAATGAGCAGTTCTTC. The encoded protein is CASSLLSSYNEQFF.

The chain links TRBV27 to TRBJ1-4; D uncertain. This CDR3 comprises 15 residues. The V and J ends lost 1 base and 5 bases respectively, with 11 bases between them. Germline V gene lookup returns CDR1 MNHEY and CDR2 SMNVEV (reference sequence). CDR3 residues: CASSLFRDLNEKLFF. CDR3 in DNA: TGTGCCAGCAGTTTATTCCGCGATCTGAATGAAAAACTGTTTTTT.

The CDR3 bases are TGTGCCAGCAGCTTGGATGGCAGCAATCAGCCCCAGCATTTT. It specifies CASSLDGSNQPQHF. The V call is TRBV5-4, the J call TRBJ1-5; D uncertain. The CDR3 has 14 amino acids. Between the trimmed V and J ends, which lost 0 bases and 1 base, there was a span of 5 bases. Looked up from germline, CDR1 is SGHNT and CDR2 is YYREEE (reference sequence). Filled out from reference TRBV5-4 and TRBJ1-5, the complete variable domain reads ETGVTQSPTHLIKTRGQQVTLRCSSQSGHNTVSWYQQALGQGPQFIFQYYREEENGRGNFPPRFSGLQFPNYSSELNVNALELDDSALYLCASSLDGSNQPQHFGDGTRLSIL.

This chain connects TRBV7-8 to TRBJ1-5; maybe TRBD1 (5 bases). With 1 base removed from V and 6 bases from J, the gap between germline ends came to 13 bases. CDR3 length equals 15 residues. Germline V gives CDR1 SGHVS, CDR2 FQNEAQ. The CDR3 here is CASSLVVGGSQPQHF. The CDR3 DNA reads as TGTGCCAGCAGCTTAGTAGTCGGGGGGAGTCAGCCCCAGCATTTT.

This clone has only one observation. This chain connects TRBV7-9 to TRBJ1-2, with D perhaps TRBD1 (5 bases). This CDR3 comprises 14 residues. Trimming took off 7 bases at V and 0 bases at J, with 12 bases between the two ends. Looked up from germline, CDR1 is SEHNR and CDR2 is FQNEAQ (reference sequence). The chain's CDR3 is CASTYQGSNYGYTF. CDR3 coding DNA: TGTGCCAGCACCTACCAGGGTTCTAACTATGGCTACACCTTC.

V gene TRBV7-9 combines with J gene TRBJ2-6; maybe TRBD1 (5 bases). Germline CDR1 and CDR2: SEHNR and FQNEAQ (reference sequence). With 1 base removed from V and 4 bases from J, the gap between germline ends came to 11 bases. This CDR3 spans 16 amino acids. The CDR3 sequence: CASSLGQGAGANVLTF. The DNA for the CDR3 is TGTGCCAGCAGCTTAGGGCAGGGCGCAGGGGCCAACGTCCTGACTTTC.

The chain employs TRBV7-6 and TRBJ1-5; 8 positions match TRBD1. The CDR3 is 15 amino acids. J lost 2 bases, V lost 0 bases, and 0 bases had no gene match. CDR1 is SGHVS and CDR2 is FNYEAQ in the germline V gene. The CDR3 DNA follows: TGTGCCAGCAGCTTAGCGACAGGGGGCAATCAGCCCCAGCATTTT. It encodes CASSLATGGNQPQHF. Variable domain in full (rest from reference TRBV7-6 and TRBJ1-5): GAGVSQSPRYKVTKRGQDVALRCDPISGHVSLYWYRQALGQGPEFLTYFNYEAQQDKSGLPNDRFSAERPEGSISTLTIQRTEQRDSAMYRCASSLATGGNQPQHFGDGTRLSIL.

The V and J genes are TRBV28 and TRBJ1-1; 8 nucleotides line up with TRBD1. CDR1 is MDHEN and CDR2 is SYDVKM in the germline V gene. The CDR3 has 12 residues. After removal of 6 bases from V and 7 bases from J, the junction contained 4 bases not matched to a gene. The CDR3 DNA reads as TGTGCCAGCAGGGACAGGGTGAATGAAGCTTTCTTT. Translation gives CASRDRVNEAFF.

This clone was seen once. The rearrangement uses TRBV27 and TRBJ1-1; 7 nucleotides match TRBD1. There are 17 residues in the CDR3. Germline loops: CDR1 MNHEY, CDR2 SMNVEV (reference sequence). The V and J ends lost 2 bases and 3 bases, in that order; junction bases with no gene match: 12. The CDR3 spells CASSLEGGLGGYTEAFF. The CDR3 DNA is TGTGCCAGCAGTTTAGAAGGGGGCTTAGGGGGGTACACTGAAGCTTTCTTT.

The chain has TRBV5-6 and TRBJ2-7; D call uncertain. The germline V gene encodes CDR1 SGHDT and CDR2 YYEEEE. The CDR3 extends over 13 amino acids. Deletions cut 2 bases from V and 2 bases from J, with 8 bases between. The CDR3 nucleotides are TGTGCCAGCAGCTTCCCGGTCACCTACGAGCAGTACTTC. It is translated as CASSFPVTYEQYF.

V usage is TRBV15 and J usage is TRBJ1-2, with D perhaps matching TRBD1 (6 bases). Germline V gives CDR1 LNHNV, CDR2 YYDKDF (reference sequence). This CDR3 is built from 15 residues. V was shortened by 1 base and J by 4 bases, with 13 bases between the two germline ends. This CDR3 is CATSRAGQILYGYTF. The CDR3 DNA reads as TGTGCCACCAGCAGAGCCGGACAGATCCTCTATGGCTACACCTTC.

The chain carries TRBV28 and TRBJ2-5; 13 bases are a match to TRBD2. Germline CDR1 and CDR2: MDHEN and SYDVKM. The CDR3 spans 16 residues. Trimming removed 5 bases from V and 5 bases from J; junction bases left unmatched: 8. The CDR3 sequence: CASSRGGTSGMETQYF. The CDR3 nucleotides read TGTGCCAGCAGTCGAGGGGGGACTAGCGGGATGGAGACCCAGTACTTC.

The chain links TRBV9 to TRBJ1-2; D is ambiguous. Germline CDR1 reads SGDLS; CDR2 reads YYNGEE. The CDR3 is 12 amino acids. V lost 1 base and J lost 3, with 4 bases in between. The CDR3 spells CASSVPDYGYTF. Here the CDR3 DNA reads TGTGCCAGCAGCGTACCGGACTATGGCTACACCTTC.

The gene calls are TRBV28 and TRBJ1-3, with TRBD1 matching over 8 bases. Germline V gene data show CDR1 as MDHEN and CDR2 as SYDVKM. V shed 8 bases, J shed 0 bases, and the junction held 3 bases outside the gene matches. The CDR3 runs 14 residues. CDR3 residues: CASRDRHSGNTIYF. The CDR3 nucleotides are TGTGCCAGCCGGGACAGGCACTCTGGAAACACCATATATTTT.

The chain carries TRBV28 and TRBJ2-1; the match to TRBD2 covers 8 bases. Germline-derived CDR1 and CDR2 are MDHEN and SYDVKM. Trimming removed 3 bases from V and 0 bases from J; junction bases left unmatched: 7. This CDR3 comprises 17 residues. CDR3 residues: CASSLTAGTSSYNEQFF. CDR3 coding DNA: TGTGCCAGCAGTTTGACAGCCGGGACTAGCTCCTACAATGAGCAGTTCTTC.

V gene TRBV28 combines with J gene TRBJ1-5, with TRBD1 identical over 8 bases. After removal of 3 bases from V and 4 bases from J, the junction contained 11 bases not matched to a gene. CDR1 and CDR2 from the germline V gene are MDHEN and SYDVKM. The CDR3 sequence is 17 residues long. This chain's CDR3 is CASSFHPGQVLNQPQHF. The CDR3 DNA reads as TGTGCCAGCAGTTTCCACCCGGGACAGGTCTTGAATCAGCCCCAGCATTTT.

The rearrangement links TRBV4-1 to TRBJ1-1, with TRBD1 identical over 7 bases. CDR1 and CDR2 from the germline V gene are MGHRA and YSYEKL. The CDR3 extends over 14 amino acids. V shed 3 bases, J shed 12 bases, and the junction held 13 bases outside the gene matches. The CDR3 spells CASSQFPRDSRPFF. CDR3 DNA sequence: TGCGCCAGCAGCCAGTTCCCCCGGGACAGTCGGCCTTTCTTT.

The table lists this clone with a few counts. The V and J genes are TRBV10-3 and TRBJ2-7, with 9 bases fitting TRBD2. Germline values: CDR1 ENHRY, CDR2 SYGVKD. With V trimmed by 3 bases and J by 5 bases, 5 bases remained unmatched. The length of the CDR3 is 14 residues. The CDR3 sequence: CAISDRAGGNEQYF. The CDR3 DNA reads as TGTGCCATCAGTGATCGAGCGGGAGGCAACGAGCAGTACTTC.

The chain combines TRBV6-5 with TRBJ2-3; 13 nucleotides agree with TRBD2. Germline CDR1 is MNHEY and CDR2 is SVGAGI. This CDR3 region has 15 residues. V gave up 8 bases and J gave up 0 bases; unmatched junction bases: 2. CDR3 sequence (DNA): TGTGCCAGCGGGGGACTAGCGGGGAGCACAGATACGCAGTATTTT. The encoded protein is CASGGLAGSTDTQYF.

This chain uses TRBV30 with TRBJ2-2; weak D call: TRBD1 (5 bases). V was trimmed by 2 bases and J by 4 bases, leaving 8 bases between them. This CDR3 region has 13 residues. CDR1 GTSNPN and CDR2 SVGIG come from the germline V gene (reference sequence). The CDR3 here is CAWSLGPTGELFF. The CDR3 DNA reads as TGTGCCTGGAGTCTGGGGCCCACCGGGGAGCTGTTTTTT.